Listed here are 6 T cell receptor beta chains from one sample, sequenced in a study of human T cells and chemical hapten exposure. A single record per CDR3 protein comes from TCRdb applying MiXCR to the RACE reads. The sample includes approximately 110,000 distinct CDR3 sequences, approximately 10% seen only once; the top ten take roughly 3.5%. Time point described: patch test 1, 2 weeks after DPC sensitization. Treatment described: therapeutic diphenylcyclopropenone sensitization with weekly scalp DPC. The sample consisted of whole blood, taken in connection with sensitization to the hapten diphenylcyclopropenone (DPC). These receptors were obtained from a woman in her thirties or forties with alopecia areata. Some clones in this sample may be carry-over from other donors' samples.

This clonotype was counted a few times. The chain combines TRBV28 with TRBJ1-3; D is uncertain. The ends were cut back, 4 bases at V and 6 bases at J, with 10 bases in the middle. There are 13 residues in the CDR3. Germline V CDR1 and CDR2: MDHEN, SYDVKM. The CDR3 DNA reads as TGTGCCAGCAGTTCTATTCCCATAAACACCATATATTTT. Amino acids: CASSSIPINTIYF.

V usage is TRBV6-2 or TRBV6-3 and J usage is TRBJ2-2; D is perhaps TRBD1 (6 bases). The CDR3 sequence is 12 residues long. Trimming took 6 bases from V and 6 from J, leaving 8 bases between them. Germline values: CDR1 MNHEY, CDR2 SVGEGT. CDR3 sequence reads: CASSWGPGELFF. Here the CDR3 DNA reads TGTGCCAGCAGCTGGGGGCCCGGGGAGCTGTTTTTT.

This clonotype was recorded many times. This chain links TRBV6-2 or TRBV6-3 with TRBJ2-7; 8 bases match TRBD1. Germline CDR1 and CDR2: MNHEY and SVGEGT. This CDR3 has 14 amino acids. Trimming at V came to 6 bases and at J to 6 bases, leaving 10 bases not matched to a gene. CDR3 amino acids: CASRGTGKGPEQYF. In DNA, the CDR3 is TGTGCCAGCAGGGGGACAGGTAAAGGGCCCGAGCAGTACTTC.

A few counts support this clonotype. The genes are TRBV6-6 and TRBJ2-5, with D tentatively TRBD2 (6 bases). Germline CDR1 and CDR2: MNHNY and SVGAGI (reference sequence). The CDR3 consists of 12 residues. The V gene lost 8 bases and the J gene lost 6 bases, with 13 bases spanning the gap. The CDR3 bases are TGTGCCAGCGGGCAGGGAGGAAAGACCCAGTACTTC. It is translated as CASGQGGKTQYF.

This clonotype was recorded a few times. The chain combines TRBV6-9 with TRBJ2-7, with D unresolved. The CDR3 sequence is 10 residues long. Trimming removed 5 bases from V and 5 bases from J, with 4 bases in between. From germline, CDR1 is MNHGY and CDR2 SVAAGI. The CDR3 DNA follows: TGTGCCAGCAGTGGGGACGAGCAGTACTTC. It encodes CASSGDEQYF.

This clonotype was observed a few times. The chain combines TRBV6-2 or TRBV6-3 with TRBJ2-2, with D unclear. Germline CDR1 and CDR2: MNHEY and SVGEGT. The V gene lost 1 base and the J gene lost 7 bases, with 7 bases spanning the gap. CDR3 size: 13 residues. The CDR3 DNA is TGTGCCAGCAGTTACTTTCCCGGCGGGGAGCTGTTTTTT. This encodes CASSYFPGGELFF.